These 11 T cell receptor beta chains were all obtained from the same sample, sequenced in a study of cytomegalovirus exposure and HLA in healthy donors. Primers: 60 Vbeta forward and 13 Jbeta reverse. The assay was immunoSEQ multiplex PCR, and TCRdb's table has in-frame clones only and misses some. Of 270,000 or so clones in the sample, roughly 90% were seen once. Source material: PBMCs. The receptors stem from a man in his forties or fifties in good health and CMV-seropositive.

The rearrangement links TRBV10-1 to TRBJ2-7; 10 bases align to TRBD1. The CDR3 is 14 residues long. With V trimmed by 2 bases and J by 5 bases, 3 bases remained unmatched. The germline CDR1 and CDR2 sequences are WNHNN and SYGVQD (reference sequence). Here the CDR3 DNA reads TGCGCCAGCAGTGAGCAGGGGACAGGGGACGAGCAGTACTTC. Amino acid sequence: CASSEQGTGDEQYF.

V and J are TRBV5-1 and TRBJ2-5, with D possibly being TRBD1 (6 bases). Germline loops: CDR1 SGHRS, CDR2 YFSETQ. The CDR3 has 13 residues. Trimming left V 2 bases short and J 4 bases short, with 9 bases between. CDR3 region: CASSLQGAETQYF. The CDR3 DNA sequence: TGCGCCAGCAGCTTACAGGGTGCAGAGACCCAGTACTTC.

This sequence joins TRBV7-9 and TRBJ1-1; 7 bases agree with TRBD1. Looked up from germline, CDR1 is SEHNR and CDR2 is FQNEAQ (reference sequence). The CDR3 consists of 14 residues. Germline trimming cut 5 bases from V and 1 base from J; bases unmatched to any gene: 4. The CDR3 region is CASSTWDRNTEAFF. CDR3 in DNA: TGTGCCAGCAGCACCTGGGACAGGAACACTGAAGCTTTCTTT. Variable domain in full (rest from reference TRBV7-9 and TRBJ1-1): DTGVSQNPRHKITKRGQNVTFRCDPISEHNRLYWYRQTLGQGPEFLTYFQNEAQLEKSRLLSDRFSAERPKGSFSTLEIQRTEQGDSAMYLCASSTWDRNTEAFFGQGTRLTVV.

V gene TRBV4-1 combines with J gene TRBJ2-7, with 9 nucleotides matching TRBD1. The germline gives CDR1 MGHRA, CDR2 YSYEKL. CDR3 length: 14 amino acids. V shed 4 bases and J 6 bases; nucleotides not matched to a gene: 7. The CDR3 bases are TGCGCCAGCAGCCTAGCCGGGACAGGGACCGAGCAGTACTTC. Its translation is CASSLAGTGTEQYF.

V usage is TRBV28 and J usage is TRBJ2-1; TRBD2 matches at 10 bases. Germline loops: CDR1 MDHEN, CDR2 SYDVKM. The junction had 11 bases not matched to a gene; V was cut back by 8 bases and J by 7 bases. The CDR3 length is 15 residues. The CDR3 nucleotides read TGTGCCAGCGGCGAAGCGGGAGGGCCGAGAAATGAGCAGTTCTTC. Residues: CASGEAGGPRNEQFF. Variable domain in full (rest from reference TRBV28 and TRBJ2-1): DVKVTQSSRYLVKRTGEKVFLECVQDMDHENMFWYRQDPGLGLRLIYFSYDVKMKEKGDIPEGYSVSREKKERFSLILESASTNQTSMYLCASGEAGGPRNEQFFGPGTRLTVL.

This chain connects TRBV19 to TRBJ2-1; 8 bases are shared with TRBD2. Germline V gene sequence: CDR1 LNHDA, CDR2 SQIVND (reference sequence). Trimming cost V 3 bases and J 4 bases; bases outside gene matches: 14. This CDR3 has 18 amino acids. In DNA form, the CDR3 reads TGTGCCAGTAGTATCTTCTACAGCGGGGGTGGGGAATACAATGAGCAGTTCTTC. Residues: CASSIFYSGGGEYNEQFF.

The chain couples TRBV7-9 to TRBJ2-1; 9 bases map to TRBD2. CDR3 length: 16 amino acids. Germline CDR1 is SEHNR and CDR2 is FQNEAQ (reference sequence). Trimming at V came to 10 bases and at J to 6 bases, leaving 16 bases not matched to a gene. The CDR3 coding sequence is TGTGCCACCCCCATGCTGGCTAGCGGGATCGGCAATGAGCAGTTCTTC. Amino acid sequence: CATPMLASGIGNEQFF.

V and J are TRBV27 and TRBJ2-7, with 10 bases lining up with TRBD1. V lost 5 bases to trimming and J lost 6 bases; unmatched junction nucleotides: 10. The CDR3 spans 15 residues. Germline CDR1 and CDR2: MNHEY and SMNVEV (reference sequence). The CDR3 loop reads CASSPPWDRGGEQYF. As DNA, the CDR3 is TGTGCCAGCAGTCCCCCTTGGGACAGGGGTGGCGAGCAGTACTTC.

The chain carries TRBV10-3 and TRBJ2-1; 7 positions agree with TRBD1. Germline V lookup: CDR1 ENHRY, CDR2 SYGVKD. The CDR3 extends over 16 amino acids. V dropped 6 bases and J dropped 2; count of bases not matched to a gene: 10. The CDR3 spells CAIRDSTGRTYNEQFF. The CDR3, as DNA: TGTGCCATCAGGGACTCGACAGGGCGTACCTACAATGAGCAGTTCTTC.

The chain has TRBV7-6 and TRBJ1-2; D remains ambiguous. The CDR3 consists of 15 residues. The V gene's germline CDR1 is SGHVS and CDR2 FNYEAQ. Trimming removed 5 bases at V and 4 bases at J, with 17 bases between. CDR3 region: CASSLTFGFGYGYTF. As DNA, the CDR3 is TGTGCCAGCAGCCTTACGTTCGGTTTTGGCTATGGCTACACCTTC.

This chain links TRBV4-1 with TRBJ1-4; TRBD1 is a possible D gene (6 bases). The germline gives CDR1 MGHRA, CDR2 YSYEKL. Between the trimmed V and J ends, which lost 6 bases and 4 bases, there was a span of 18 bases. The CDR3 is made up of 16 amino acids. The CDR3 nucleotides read TGCGCCAGCAGACCTACAGGGAGTCTGTTTAATGAAAAACTGTTTTTT. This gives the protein CASRPTGSLFNEKLFF.